This record covers a single T cell receptor (beta chain). Sequenced by immunoSEQ multiplex PCR; TCRdb stores in-frame clones only, minus some. The sample yields roughly 61,000 clones, more than 80% seen once. This sample stems from a study of blood T cell repertoires in COVID-19. The CDR3 covers 15 residues. CDR1 is SEHNR, CDR2 FQNEAQ, per germline (reference sequence). V gave up 5 bases and J gave up 0 bases, with 10 bases separating them. The chain uses TRBV7-9 and TRBJ1-4; D gene ambiguous. Specimen: peripheral blood. The sequence derives from a man older than 75 with acute or convalescent COVID-19. CDR3 amino acids: CASSQRGSTNEKLFF. The CDR3 DNA is TGTGCCAGCAGCCAACGGGGTTCAACTAATGAAAAACTGTTTTTT.